This T cell receptor beta chain was retrieved from a study of cytomegalovirus exposure and HLA in healthy donors. The study, taken as a whole, reports: A missense DCLRE1C variant was associated with V- and J-gene trimming of TCR beta chains in a later analysis, and an independent cohort replicated the association.

Looked up from germline, CDR1 is SGHDT and CDR2 is YYEEEE. The CDR3 extends over 15 amino acids. The ends lost 0 bases at V and 6 bases at J; junction bases unmatched: 6. PCR primers comprised 60 Vbeta and 13 Jbeta primers. Assay: immunoSEQ multiplex PCR; the TCRdb copy retains only in-frame clones and omits some. This sample has around 160,000 clones; 77% occur once, and the top ten carry roughly 7.3%. Of note for this clone: Its antigen is as yet unknown.

The specimen was PBMCs. This TCR came from a male donor in good health and CMV-seropositive. The chain couples TRBV5-6 to TRBJ2-7; TRBD1 aligns across 10 bases. Here the CDR3 DNA reads TGTGCCAGCAGCTTGGCCGGGACAGGGGTCTCCGAGCAGTACTTC. Residues: CASSLAGTGVSEQYF.